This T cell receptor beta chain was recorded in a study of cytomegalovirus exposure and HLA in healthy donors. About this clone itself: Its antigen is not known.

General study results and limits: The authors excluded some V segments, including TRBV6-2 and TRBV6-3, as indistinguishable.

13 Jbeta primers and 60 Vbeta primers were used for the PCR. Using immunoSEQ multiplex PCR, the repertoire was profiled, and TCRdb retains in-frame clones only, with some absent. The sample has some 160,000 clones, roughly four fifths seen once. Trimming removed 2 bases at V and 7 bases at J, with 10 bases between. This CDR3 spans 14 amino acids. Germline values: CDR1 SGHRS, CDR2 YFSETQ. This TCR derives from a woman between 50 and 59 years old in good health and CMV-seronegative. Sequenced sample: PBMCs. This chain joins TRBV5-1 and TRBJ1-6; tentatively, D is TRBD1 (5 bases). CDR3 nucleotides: TGCGCCAGCAGCTTAAGGGGCGACAATTCACCCCTCCACTTT. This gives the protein CASSLRGDNSPLHF.